These T cell receptor beta chains were read from a single sample in a study of T cell repertoires in cytomegalovirus infection. TCRdb redid the calling of the reads with MiXCR, one entry per CDR3 protein. The table shows about 130,000 distinct CDR3 sequences, with more than 7% occurring only once. What was sequenced was PBMCs. These receptors all stem from a human donor in good health (CMV status not recorded). Some clones in this sample may be carry-over from other donors' samples. CDR3s include the opening cysteine and the closing phenylalanine or tryptophan. D genes are given only for firm matches. Size tells how often a clone was seen (once, few, many) or the class of an expanded clone, and some rows leave it out.

NA,TRBV7-2,TRBJ1-5,few,TGTGCCAGCAGTAACATCGGTAGCAATCAGCCCCAGCATTTT,CASSNIGSNQPQHF
NA,TRBV18,TRBJ2-7,many,TGTGCCAGCTCACCACCCTCCAGGAGGCCCTCCTACGAGCAGTACTTC,CASSPPSRRPSYEQYF
TRBD1,TRBV3-1,TRBJ1-5,few,TGTGCCAGCAGCCAAGACAGGGGGCGGAACAATCAGCCCCAGCATTTT,CASSQDRGRNNQPQHF
NA,TRBV7-2,TRBJ2-7,many,TGTGCCAGCAGCTTAGAGCGAGAATCCTACGAGCAGTACTTC,CASSLERESYEQYF
TRBD2,TRBV5-5,TRBJ2-1,few,TGTGCCAGCAGCCGGATGGGGGGGGGTCGGAATGAGCAGTTCTTC,CASSRMGGGRNEQFF
NA,TRBV4-1,TRBJ1-5,many,TGCGCCAGCAGCCAAGATTCTACAGCTTTTCTGCCCCAGCATTTT,CASSQDSTAFLPQHF
NA,TRBV4-2,TRBJ1-2,few,TGTGCCAGCAGCCAAGCCCCGGGACAAACCTATGGCTACACCTTC,CASSQAPGQTYGYTF
NA,TRBV4-2,TRBJ2-7,many,TGTGCCAGCAGCCAAGAAGTGATGGGCTTCTACGAGCAGTACTTC,CASSQEVMGFYEQYF
NA,TRBV7-8,TRBJ1-5,many,TGTGCCAGCAGCACAGGGTTAAGCAATCAGCCCCAGCATTTT,CASSTGLSNQPQHF
TRBD2,TRBV7-2,TRBJ2-3,many,TGTGCCAGCAGCACCAGACTAGCGGGAGGGTTGCTAGATACGCAGTATTTT,CASSTRLAGGLLDTQYF
TRBD2,TRBV6-4,TRBJ2-1,many,TGTGCCAGCAGCCCGGGACTAGCGGGGTTTAGCTCCTACAATGAGCAGTTCTTC,CASSPGLAGFSSYNEQFF
TRBD2,TRBV7-2,TRBJ2-3,many,TGTGCCAGCAGCTTAGCGGGGAAAGCGGGGGCTACAGATACGCAGTATTTT,CASSLAGKAGATDTQYF
NA,TRBV7-3,TRBJ1-1,NA,TGTGCCAGCAGCTTATCTCCGGGGGGAAAGGCTGAAGCTTTCTTT,CASSLSPGGKAEAFF
NA,TRBV6-5,TRBJ2-7,many,TGTGCCAGCAGTTACGCACAGGCTAGCTCCTACGAGCAGTACTTC,CASSYAQASSYEQYF
NA,TRBV18,TRBJ1-1,many,TGTGCCAGCTCACCGGGGCAGCCGGTGAACACTGAAGCTTTCTTT,CASSPGQPVNTEAFF
TRBD1,TRBV7-9,TRBJ2-1,many,TGTGCCAGCAGCGTGGACAGGGTAGAGTACAATGAGCAGTTCTTC,CASSVDRVEYNEQFF
NA,TRBV29-1,TRBJ2-5,NA,TGCAGCGTTGAGGGGTCGGAGCAAGAGACCCAGTACTTC,CSVEGSEQETQYF